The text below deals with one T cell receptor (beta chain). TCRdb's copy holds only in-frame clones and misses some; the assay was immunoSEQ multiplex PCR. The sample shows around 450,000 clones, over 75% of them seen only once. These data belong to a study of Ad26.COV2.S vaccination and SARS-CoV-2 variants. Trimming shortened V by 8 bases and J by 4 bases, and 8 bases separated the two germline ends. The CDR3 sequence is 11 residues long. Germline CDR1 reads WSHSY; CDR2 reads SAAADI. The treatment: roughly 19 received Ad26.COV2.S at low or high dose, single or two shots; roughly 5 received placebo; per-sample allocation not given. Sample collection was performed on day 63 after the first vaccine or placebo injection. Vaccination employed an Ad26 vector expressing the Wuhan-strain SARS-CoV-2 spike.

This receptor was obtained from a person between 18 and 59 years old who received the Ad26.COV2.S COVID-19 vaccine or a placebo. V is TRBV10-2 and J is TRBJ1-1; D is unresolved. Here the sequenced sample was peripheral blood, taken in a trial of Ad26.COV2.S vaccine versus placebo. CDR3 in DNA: TGCGCCAGCCTCGGCGGCACTGAAGCTTTCTTT. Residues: CASLGGTEAFF.